This T cell receptor beta chain was identified during a study of blood T cell repertoires in COVID-19. The CDR3 length is 14 residues. Germline V gene data show CDR1 as MNHNY and CDR2 as SVGAGI (reference sequence). The V end lost 3 bases, the J end lost 4 bases, and 10 bases lay between the germline ends. TCRdb's copy holds only in-frame clones and misses some; the assay was immunoSEQ multiplex PCR. The sample consists of roughly 260,000 clones, roughly 87% of them appearing once. Sequenced: peripheral blood. The source of this sequence is a woman aged 45 to 65 who had recovered from COVID-19. The chain joins TRBV6-6 to TRBJ1-3; D ambiguous. CDR3 in DNA: TGTGCCAGCAGTTATCGAGGATCGGGAAACACCATATATTTT. It is translated as CASSYRGSGNTIYF.